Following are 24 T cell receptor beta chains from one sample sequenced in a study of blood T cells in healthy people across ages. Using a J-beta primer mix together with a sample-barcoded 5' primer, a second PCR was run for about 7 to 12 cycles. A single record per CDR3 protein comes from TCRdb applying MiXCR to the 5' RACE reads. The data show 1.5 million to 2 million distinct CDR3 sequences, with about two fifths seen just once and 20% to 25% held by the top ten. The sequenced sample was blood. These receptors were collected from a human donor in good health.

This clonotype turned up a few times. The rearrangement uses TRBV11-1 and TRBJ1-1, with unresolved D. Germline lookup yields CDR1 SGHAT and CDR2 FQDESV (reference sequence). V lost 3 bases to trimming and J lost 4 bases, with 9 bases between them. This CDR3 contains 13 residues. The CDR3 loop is CASSFGSSTEAFF. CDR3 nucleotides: TGTGCCAGCAGCTTTGGGTCCTCCACTGAAGCTTTCTTT.

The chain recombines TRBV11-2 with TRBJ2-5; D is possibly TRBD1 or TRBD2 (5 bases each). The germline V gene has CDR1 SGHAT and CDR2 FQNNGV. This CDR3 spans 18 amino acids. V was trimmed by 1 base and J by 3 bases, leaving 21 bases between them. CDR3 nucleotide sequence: TGTGCCAGCAGCTTAGTAGGGTGGGCTAGCAGGGTGGAAGAGACCCAGTACTTC. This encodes CASSLVGWASRVEETQYF.

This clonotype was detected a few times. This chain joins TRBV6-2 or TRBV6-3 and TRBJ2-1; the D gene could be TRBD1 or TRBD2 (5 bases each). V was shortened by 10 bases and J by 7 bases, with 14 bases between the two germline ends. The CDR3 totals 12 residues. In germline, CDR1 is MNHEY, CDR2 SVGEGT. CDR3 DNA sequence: TGTGCCACTAAGAGGGGCCTGAATGAGCAGTTCTTC. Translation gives CATKRGLNEQFF.

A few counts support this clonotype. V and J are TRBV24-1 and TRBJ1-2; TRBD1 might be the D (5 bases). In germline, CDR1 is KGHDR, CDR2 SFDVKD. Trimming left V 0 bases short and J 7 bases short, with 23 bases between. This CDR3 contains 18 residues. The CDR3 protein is CATSDLQGNKPPLRGYTF. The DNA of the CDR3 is TGTGCCACCAGTGATTTGCAGGGAAACAAACCCCCTTTACGTGGCTACACCTTC.

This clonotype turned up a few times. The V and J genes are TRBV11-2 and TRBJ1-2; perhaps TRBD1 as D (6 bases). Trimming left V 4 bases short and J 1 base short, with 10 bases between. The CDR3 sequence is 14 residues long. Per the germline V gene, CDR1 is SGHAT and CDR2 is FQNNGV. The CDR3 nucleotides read TGTGCCAGCAGCTCCGGACAGATTAACTATGGCTACACCTTC. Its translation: CASSSGQINYGYTF.

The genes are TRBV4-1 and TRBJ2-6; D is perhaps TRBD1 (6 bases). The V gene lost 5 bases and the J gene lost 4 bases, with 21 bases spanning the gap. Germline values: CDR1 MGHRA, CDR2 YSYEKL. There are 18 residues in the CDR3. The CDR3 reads CASSSPTGRADGANVLTF. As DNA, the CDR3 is TGCGCCAGCAGCTCGCCGACAGGTCGCGCCGACGGGGCCAACGTCCTGACTTTC.

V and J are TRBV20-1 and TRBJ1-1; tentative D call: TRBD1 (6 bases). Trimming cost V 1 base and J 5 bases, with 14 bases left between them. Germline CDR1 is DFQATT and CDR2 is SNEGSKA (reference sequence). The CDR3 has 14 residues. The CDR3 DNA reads TGCAGTGCTAGAGTGGACAGTAGAGAGACTGAAGCTTTCTTT. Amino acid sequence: CSARVDSRETEAFF.

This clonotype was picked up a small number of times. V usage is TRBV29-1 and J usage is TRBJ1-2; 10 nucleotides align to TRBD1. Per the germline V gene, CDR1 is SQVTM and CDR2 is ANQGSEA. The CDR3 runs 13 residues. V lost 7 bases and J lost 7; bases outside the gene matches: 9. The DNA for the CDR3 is TGCAGCGGCCGGGACAGGGGTTACCCTGGCTACACCTTC. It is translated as CSGRDRGYPGYTF.

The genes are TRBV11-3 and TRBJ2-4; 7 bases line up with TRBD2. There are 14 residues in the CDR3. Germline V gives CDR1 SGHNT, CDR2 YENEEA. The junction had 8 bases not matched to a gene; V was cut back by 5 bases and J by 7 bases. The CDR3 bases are TGTGCCAGCAGCGCACTAGCGACCCGCAACATTCAGTACTTC. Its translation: CASSALATRNIQYF. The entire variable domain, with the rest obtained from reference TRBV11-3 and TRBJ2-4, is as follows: EAGVVQSPRYKIIEKKQPVAFWCNPISGHNTLYWYLQNLGQGPELLIRYENEEAVDDSQLPKDRFSAERLKGVDSTLKIQPAELGDSAVYLCASSALATRNIQYFGAGTRLSVL.

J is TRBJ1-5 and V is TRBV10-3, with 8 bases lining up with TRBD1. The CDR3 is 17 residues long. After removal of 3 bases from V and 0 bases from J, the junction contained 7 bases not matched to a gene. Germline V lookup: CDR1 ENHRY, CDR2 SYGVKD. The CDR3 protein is CAISDHRQGYSNQPQHF. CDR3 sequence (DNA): TGTGCCATCAGTGATCATAGACAGGGGTATAGCAATCAGCCCCAGCATTTT.

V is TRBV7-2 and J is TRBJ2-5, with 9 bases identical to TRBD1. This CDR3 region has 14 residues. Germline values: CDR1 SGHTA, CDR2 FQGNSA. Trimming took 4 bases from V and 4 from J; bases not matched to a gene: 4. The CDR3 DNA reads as TGTGCCAGCAGCTGGGACAGGGTAATAGAGACCCAGTACTTC. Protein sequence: CASSWDRVIETQYF.

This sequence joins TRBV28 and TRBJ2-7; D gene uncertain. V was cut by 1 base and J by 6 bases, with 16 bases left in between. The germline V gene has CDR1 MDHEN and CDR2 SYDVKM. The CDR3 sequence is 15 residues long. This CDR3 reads CASSLSGLFGSEQYF. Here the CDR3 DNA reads TGTGCCAGCAGTTTATCGGGCCTTTTTGGATCCGAGCAGTACTTC.

The CDR3 region is CSAQTAANTEAFF. CDR3 bases: TGCAGTGCCCAGACAGCGGCGAACACTGAAGCTTTCTTT. The rearrangement links TRBV20-1 to TRBJ1-1, with a tentative D call TRBD1 (5 bases). CDR1 is DFQATT and CDR2 is SNEGSKA in the germline V gene (reference sequence). The CDR3 is 13 residues long. Trimming pared 6 bases from V and 1 base from J, leaving 12 bases between.

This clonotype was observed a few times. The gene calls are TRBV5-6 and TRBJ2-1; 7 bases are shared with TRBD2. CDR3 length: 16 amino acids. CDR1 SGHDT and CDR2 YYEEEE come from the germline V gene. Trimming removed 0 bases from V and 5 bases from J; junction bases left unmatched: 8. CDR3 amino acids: CASSLGGWGTNNEQFF. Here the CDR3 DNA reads TGTGCCAGCAGCTTGGGGGGGTGGGGGACTAACAATGAGCAGTTCTTC.

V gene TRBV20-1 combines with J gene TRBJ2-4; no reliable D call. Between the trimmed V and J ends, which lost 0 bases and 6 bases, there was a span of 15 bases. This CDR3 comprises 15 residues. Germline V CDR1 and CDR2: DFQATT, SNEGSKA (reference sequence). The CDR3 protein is CSARDSGRILNIQYF. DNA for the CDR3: TGCAGTGCTAGAGATTCCGGACGAATTTTAAACATTCAGTACTTC.

The CDR3 loop reads CSAPLGEGDEQYF. The CDR3 nucleotides are TGCAGTGCTCCCCTCGGGGAGGGGGACGAGCAGTACTTC. J is TRBJ2-4 and V is TRBV20-1, with D maybe TRBD2 (7 bases). The end of the DNA is better explained by TRBJ2-7, so the J call may be wrong. The CDR3 is 13 residues long. From germline, CDR1 is DFQATT and CDR2 SNEGSKA (reference sequence).

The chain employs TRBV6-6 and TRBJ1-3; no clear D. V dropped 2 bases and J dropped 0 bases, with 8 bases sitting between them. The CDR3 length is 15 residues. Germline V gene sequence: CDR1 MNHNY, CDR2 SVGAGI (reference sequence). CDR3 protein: CASSYGRISGNTIYF. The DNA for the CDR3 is TGTGCCAGCAGTTACGGGCGGATCTCTGGAAACACCATATATTTT.

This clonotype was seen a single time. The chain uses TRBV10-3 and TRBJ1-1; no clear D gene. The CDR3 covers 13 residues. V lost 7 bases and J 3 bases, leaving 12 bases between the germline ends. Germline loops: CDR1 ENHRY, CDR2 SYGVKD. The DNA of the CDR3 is TGTGCCATCAAGTCGCCGGGGTACACTGAAGCTTTCTTT. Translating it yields CAIKSPGYTEAFF.

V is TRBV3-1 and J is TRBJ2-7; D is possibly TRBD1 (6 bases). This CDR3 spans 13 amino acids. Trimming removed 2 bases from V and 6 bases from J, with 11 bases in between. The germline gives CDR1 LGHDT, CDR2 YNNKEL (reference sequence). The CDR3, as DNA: TGTGCCAGCAGCCAAACCCTCAGGGGCGAGCAGTACTTC. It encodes CASSQTLRGEQYF.

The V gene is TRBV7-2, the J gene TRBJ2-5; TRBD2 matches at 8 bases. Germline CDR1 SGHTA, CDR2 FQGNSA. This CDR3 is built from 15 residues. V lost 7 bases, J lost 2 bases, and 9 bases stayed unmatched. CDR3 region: CASNDPGTSQETQYF. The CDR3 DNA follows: TGTGCCAGCAACGACCCCGGGACTAGTCAAGAGACCCAGTACTTC.

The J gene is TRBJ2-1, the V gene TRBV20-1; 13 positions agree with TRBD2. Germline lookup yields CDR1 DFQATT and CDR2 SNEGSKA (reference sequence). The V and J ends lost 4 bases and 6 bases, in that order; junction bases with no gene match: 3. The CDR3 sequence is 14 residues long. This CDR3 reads CSAKGLAGSNEQFF. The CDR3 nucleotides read TGCAGTGCTAAGGGACTAGCGGGGTCCAATGAGCAGTTCTTC.

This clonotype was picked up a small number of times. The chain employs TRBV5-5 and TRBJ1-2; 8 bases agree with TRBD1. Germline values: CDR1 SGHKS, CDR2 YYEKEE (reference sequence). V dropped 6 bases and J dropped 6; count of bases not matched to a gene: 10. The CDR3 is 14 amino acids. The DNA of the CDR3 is TGTGCCAGCACTCCACAGGGGGGAAGACATGGCTACACCTTC. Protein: CASTPQGGRHGYTF. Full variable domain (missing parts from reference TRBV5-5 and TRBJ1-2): DAGVTQSPTHLIKTRGQQVTLRCSPISGHKSVSWYQQVLGQGPQFIFQYYEKEERGRGNFPDRFSARQFPNYSSELNVNALLLGDSALYLCASTPQGGRHGYTFGSGTRLTVV.

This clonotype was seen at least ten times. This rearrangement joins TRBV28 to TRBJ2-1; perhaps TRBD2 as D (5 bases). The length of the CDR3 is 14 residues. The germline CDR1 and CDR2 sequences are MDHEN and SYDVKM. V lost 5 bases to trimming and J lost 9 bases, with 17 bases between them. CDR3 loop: CASSLRGVRGEQFF. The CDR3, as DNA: TGTGCCAGCAGTCTCCGGGGAGTAAGAGGTGAGCAGTTCTTC.

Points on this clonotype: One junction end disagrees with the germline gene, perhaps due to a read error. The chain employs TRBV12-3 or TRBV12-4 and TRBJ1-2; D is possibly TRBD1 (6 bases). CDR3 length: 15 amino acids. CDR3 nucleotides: TGTGCCAGCAGTCCAGCAGGGGTATCTAACGATGGCTACACCTTC. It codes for CASSPAGVSNDGYTF.